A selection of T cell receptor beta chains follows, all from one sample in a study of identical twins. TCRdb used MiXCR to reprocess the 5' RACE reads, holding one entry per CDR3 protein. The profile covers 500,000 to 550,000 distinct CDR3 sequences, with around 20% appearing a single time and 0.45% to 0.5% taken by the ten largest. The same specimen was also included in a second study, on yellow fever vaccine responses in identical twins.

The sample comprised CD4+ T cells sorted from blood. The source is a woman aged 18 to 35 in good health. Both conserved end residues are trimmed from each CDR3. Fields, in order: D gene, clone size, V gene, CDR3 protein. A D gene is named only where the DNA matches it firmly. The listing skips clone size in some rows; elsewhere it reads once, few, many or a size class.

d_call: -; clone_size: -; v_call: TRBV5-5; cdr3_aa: ASSLAGYPLSSYNEQF
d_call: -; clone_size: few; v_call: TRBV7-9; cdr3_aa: ASSLSTVEKLF
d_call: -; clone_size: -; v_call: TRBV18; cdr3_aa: ASSPQGLGGYT
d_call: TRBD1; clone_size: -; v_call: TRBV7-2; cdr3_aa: ASSFYGQGNTEAF
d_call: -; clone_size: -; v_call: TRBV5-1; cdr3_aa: ASRGSLTGRGTEAF
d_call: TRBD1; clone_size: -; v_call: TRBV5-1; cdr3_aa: ASSLVPTLPGTVNYGYT
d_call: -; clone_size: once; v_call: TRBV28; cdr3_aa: ASRYREPNQPQH
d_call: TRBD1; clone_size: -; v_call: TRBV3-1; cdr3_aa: ACSREDRPNYGYT
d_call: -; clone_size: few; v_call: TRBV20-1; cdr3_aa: SAPQRGLAGELF
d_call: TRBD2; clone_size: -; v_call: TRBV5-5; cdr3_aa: ASSGGGLNNEQF
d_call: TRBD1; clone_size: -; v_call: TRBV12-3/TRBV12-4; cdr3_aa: ASSKNRGMIIETQY
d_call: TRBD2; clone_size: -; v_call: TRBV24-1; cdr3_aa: VTRSLAGSYNEQF
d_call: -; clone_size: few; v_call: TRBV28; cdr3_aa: ASTNSLTFEQY
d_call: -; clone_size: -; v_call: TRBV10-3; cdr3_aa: AISEGGATTDTQY
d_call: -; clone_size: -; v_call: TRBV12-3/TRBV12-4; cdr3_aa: ARRRRDNEQF
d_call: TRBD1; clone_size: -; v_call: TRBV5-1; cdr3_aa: ASRRDSTNEKLF
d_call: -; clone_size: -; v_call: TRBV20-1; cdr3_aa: SARDLGPWEETQY
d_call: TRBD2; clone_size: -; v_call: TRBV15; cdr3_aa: ATSGDDTSGSYNEQF
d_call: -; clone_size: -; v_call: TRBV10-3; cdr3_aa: AISAGDEQY
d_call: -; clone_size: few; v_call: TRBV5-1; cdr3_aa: ASSLGGQLGNEQF
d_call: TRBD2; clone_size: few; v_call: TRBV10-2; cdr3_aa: ATISGGLYNEQF
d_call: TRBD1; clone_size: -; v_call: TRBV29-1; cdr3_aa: SVLDRGNTEAF
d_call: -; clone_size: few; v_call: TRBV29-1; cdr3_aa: SGSQGDEQY
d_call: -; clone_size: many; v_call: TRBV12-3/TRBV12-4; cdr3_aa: ASSRSGGGFNEQF
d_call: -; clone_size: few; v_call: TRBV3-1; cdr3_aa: ASSNGAKNIQY
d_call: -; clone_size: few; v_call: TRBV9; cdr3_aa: ASSGAVTANTEAF
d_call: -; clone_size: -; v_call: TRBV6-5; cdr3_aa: ASSFKGIDTEAF
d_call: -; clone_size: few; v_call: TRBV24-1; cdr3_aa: ATSDPQGTYNEQF
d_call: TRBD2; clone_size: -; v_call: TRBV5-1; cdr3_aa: ASGLAGPLNTDTQY
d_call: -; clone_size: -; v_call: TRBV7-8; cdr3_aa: ASSLGGRGTGETQY
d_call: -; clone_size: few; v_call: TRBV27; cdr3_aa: ASSLYMNTEAF
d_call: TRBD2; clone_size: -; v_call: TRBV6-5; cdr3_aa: ASSYLVAGGSYNEQF
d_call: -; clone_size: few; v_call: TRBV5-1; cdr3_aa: ASSLAEGNIQY
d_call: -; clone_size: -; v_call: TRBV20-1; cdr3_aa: SARDVGNTEAF
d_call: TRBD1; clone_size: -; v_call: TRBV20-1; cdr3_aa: SARERAGGIIRDEQF
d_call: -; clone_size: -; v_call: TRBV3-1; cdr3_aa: ASSQEGTIGNQPQH
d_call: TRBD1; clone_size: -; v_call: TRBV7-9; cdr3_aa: ASSRTGEHSGYT
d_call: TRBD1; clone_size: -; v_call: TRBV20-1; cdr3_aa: SASRPAGGAKNIQY
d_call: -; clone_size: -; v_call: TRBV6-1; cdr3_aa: ASRNPFGNTEAF
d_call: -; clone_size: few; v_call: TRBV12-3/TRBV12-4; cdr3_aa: ASSPSLSYEQY
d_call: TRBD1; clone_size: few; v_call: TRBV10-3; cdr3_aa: AITGTGDTQY
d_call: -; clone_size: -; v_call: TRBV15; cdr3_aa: ATSSSGVQSYNEQF
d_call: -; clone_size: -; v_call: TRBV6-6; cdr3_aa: ASGGPGAGYT
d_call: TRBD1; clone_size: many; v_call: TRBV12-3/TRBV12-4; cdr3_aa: ASSLDRGKNGYT
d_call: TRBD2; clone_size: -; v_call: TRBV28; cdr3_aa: ASSSPTSGSVTDTQY
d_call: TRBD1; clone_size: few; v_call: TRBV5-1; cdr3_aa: ASSGTGLDTQY
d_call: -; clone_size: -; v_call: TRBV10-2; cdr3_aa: ASRRGRENSPLH
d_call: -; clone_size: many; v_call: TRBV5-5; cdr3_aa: ASSSGVAGTDTQY
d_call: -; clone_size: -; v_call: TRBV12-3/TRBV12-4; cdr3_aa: ASSPQAYYGYT
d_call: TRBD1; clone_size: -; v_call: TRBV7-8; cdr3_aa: ASSPEGGKNTGELF
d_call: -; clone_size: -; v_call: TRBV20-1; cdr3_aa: SAPGLPEQF
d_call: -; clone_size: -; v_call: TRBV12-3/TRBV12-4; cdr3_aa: ASSPPPGAF